Listed below are T cell receptor beta chains from one sample, sequenced in a study of blood T cell repertoires in COVID-19. TCRdb keeps only in-frame clones here, not all; method: immunoSEQ multiplex PCR. Of 250,000 or so clones listed, 75% to 90% are singletons. Material for sequencing was peripheral blood. The receptors derive from a man aged 30-40 years with active or convalescent COVID-19. Both conserved end residues are part of each CDR3. The order of the fields is J gene, CDR3 length, clone size, V gene, D gene, CDR3 DNA, CDR3 protein. A D gene is named only where the DNA matches it firmly. Rows may omit the clone size; those that give it use once, few, many or a size class.

TRBJ2-3 | 14 | NA | TRBV7-2 | NA | TGTGCCAGCAGCTTGGTTAGCGCGGCAGATACGCAGTATTTT | CASSLVSAADTQYF
TRBJ1-2 | 14 | NA | TRBV2 | TRBD1 | TGTGCCAGCACTACAGAACAGGGGAACTATGGCTACACCTTC | CASTTEQGNYGYTF
TRBJ2-1 | 16 | NA | TRBV6-1 | TRBD2 | TGTGCCAGCAGTGAAATTGGTAGCGGGACCTACAATGAGCAGTTCTTC | CASSEIGSGTYNEQFF
TRBJ2-2 | 16 | NA | TRBV13 | TRBD2 | TGTGCCAGCAGCTCCCTGACTAGCGGGAACACCGGGGAGCTGTTTTTT | CASSSLTSGNTGELFF
TRBJ1-5 | 13 | NA | TRBV10-3 | NA | TGTGCCATCAGTGTAGGGGCAGGTCAGCCCCAGCATTTT | CAISVGAGQPQHF
TRBJ1-1 | 14 | NA | TRBV29-1 | TRBD1 | TGCAGCGCATGGGGGGACAGCTTGAACACTGAAGCTTTCTTT | CSAWGDSLNTEAFF
TRBJ1-4 | 14 | NA | TRBV11-3 | TRBD1 | TGTGCCAGCAGCGACCGGGACAGTAATGAAAAACTGTTTTTT | CASSDRDSNEKLFF
TRBJ1-1 | 12 | NA | TRBV7-8 | NA | TGTGCCAGCAAAAACGGGGGCACTGAAGCTTTCTTT | CASKNGGTEAFF
TRBJ1-1 | 14 | NA | TRBV4-1 | NA | TGCGCCAGCAGGACCGTCGGAGGGCATACTGAAGCTTTCTTT | CASRTVGGHTEAFF
TRBJ1-6 | 14 | NA | TRBV6-4 | NA | TGTGCCAGCAGTATCGGACAGTTCGCTTCACCCCTCCACTTT | CASSIGQFASPLHF
TRBJ1-1 | 13 | NA | TRBV29-1 | NA | TGCAGCGCTGACAAGCACGAGAACACTGAAGCTTTCTTT | CSADKHENTEAFF
TRBJ2-3 | 13 | NA | TRBV7-8 | NA | TGTGCCAGCAGCTTAGGTGAAGCTCGAAGAGAGTATTTT | CASSLGEARREYF
TRBJ2-2 | 17 | NA | TRBV7-6 | TRBD2 | TGTGCCAGCAGCTTAGGGGGACTAGCGGGGGCCACCGGGGAGCTGTTTTTT | CASSLGGLAGATGELFF
TRBJ1-5 | 15 | NA | TRBV6-5 | TRBD1 | TGTGCCCGTTCTCTCACAGGGGGGCTAAATCAGCCCCAGCATTTT | CARSLTGGLNQPQHF
TRBJ2-3 | 15 | NA | TRBV10-3 | NA | TGTGCCATCAGTCCCACAGGGGGGGGCACAGATACGCAGTATTTT | CAISPTGGGTDTQYF
TRBJ2-2 | 16 | NA | TRBV5-8 | TRBD1 | TGTGCCAGCAGACTCGGGACAGGGGGTTTCACCGGGGAGCTGTTTTTT | CASRLGTGGFTGELFF
TRBJ2-1 | 18 | NA | TRBV2 | TRBD2 | TGTGCCAGCAGTGAAAGCGGGGGGACTAAAAACTCCTACAATGAGCAGTTCTTC | CASSESGGTKNSYNEQFF
TRBJ1-2 | 14 | once | TRBV6-1 | NA | TGTGCCAGCAGTGACGGTCAGGGTATGTCTGGCTACACCTTC | CASSDGQGMSGYTF
TRBJ1-2 | 17 | NA | TRBV5-1 | TRBD1 | TGCGCCAGCAGCTTGGCAGTGGCGGGACAGGGGGCGAGTGGCTACACCTTC | CASSLAVAGQGASGYTF
TRBJ2-6 | 19 | NA | TRBV21-1 | NA | TGTGCCAGCAGCAAAGAGACTTCTGGACACTCATCTGGGGCCAACGTCCTGACTTTC | CASSKETSGHSSGANVLTF
TRBJ2-5 | 15 | NA | TRBV6-5 | NA | TGTGCCAGCAGTTACTCGGATGAGGGCAGAGAGACCCAGTACTTC | CASSYSDEGRETQYF
TRBJ2-7 | 15 | NA | TRBV7-9 | TRBD2 | TGTGCCAGCAGCTCGGATGGACTAGGTCCCTACGAGCAGTACTTC | CASSSDGLGPYEQYF
TRBJ1-2 | 15 | NA | TRBV7-2 | TRBD1 | TGTGCCAGCAGCTCCGCGGGACAGGCAAACTATGGCTACACCTTC | CASSSAGQANYGYTF
TRBJ2-1 | 16 | NA | TRBV11-3 | TRBD1 | TGTGCCAGCAGCCAAGAAGGACAGGCTTCCTACAATGAGCAGTTCTTC | CASSQEGQASYNEQFF
TRBJ2-2 | 15 | NA | TRBV19 | TRBD1 | TGTGCCAGTAGGGGGACAGGAGAGAACACCGGGGAGCTGTTTTTT | CASRGTGENTGELFF
TRBJ2-7 | 14 | NA | TRBV7-9 | NA | TGTGCCAGCAGCTTAGCGGTCAGGGTGAACGAGCAGTACTTC | CASSLAVRVNEQYF
TRBJ1-1 | 15 | NA | TRBV7-2 | NA | TGTGCCAGCAGCTCCCAATCCGGGGTGAGCACTGAAGCTTTCTTT | CASSSQSGVSTEAFF